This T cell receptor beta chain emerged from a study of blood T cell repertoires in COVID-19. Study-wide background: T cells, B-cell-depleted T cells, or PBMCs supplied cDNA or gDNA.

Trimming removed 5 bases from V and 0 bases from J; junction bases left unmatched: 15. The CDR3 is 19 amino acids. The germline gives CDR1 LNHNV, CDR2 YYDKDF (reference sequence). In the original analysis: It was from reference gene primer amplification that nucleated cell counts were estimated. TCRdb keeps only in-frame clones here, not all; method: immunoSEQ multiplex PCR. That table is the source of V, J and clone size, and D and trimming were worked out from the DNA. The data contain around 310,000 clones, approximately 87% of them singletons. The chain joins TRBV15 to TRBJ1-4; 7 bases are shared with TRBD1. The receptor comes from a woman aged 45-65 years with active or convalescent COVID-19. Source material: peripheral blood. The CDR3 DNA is TGTGCCACCAGCGGTAGACACAGGGGCTTAAACTCAACTAATGAAAAACTGTTTTTT. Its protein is CATSGRHRGLNSTNEKLFF.